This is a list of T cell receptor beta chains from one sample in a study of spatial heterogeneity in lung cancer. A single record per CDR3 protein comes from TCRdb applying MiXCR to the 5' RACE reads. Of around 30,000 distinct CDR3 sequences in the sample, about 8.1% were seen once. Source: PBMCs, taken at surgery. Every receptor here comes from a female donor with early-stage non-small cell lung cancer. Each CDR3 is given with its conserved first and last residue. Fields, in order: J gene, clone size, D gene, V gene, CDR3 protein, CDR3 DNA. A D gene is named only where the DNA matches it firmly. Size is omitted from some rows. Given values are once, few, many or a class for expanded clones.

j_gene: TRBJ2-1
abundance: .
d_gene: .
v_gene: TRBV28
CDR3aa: CASSSEYNEQFF
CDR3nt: TGTGCCAGCAGTTCCGAATACAATGAGCAGTTCTTC

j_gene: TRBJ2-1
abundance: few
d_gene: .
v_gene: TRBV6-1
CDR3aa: CASSREGDEQFF
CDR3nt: TGTGCCAGCAGCAGAGAGGGGGATGAGCAGTTCTTC

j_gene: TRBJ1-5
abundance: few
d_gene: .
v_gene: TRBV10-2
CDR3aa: CASSSGTGRPQHF
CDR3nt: TGCGCCAGCAGTTCTGGGACCGGGAGGCCCCAGCATTTT

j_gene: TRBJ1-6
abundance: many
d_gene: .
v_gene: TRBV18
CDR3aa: CASSPSVDSPLHF
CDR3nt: TGTGCCAGCTCACCTTCAGTAGACTCACCCCTCCACTTT

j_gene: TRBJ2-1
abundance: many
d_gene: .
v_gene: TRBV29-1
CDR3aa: CSVEGYRPDSYNEQFF
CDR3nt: TGCAGCGTTGAAGGATACCGACCTGACTCCTACAATGAGCAGTTCTTC

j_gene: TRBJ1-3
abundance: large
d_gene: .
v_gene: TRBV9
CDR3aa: CASSVDGGLDSGNTIYF
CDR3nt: TGTGCCAGCAGCGTAGATGGTGGGTTGGACTCTGGAAACACCATATATTTT

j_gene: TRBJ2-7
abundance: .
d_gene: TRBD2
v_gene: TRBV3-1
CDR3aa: CASSQLAGARSRHEQYF
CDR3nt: TGTGCCAGCAGCCAACTAGCGGGAGCTCGCTCGCGGCACGAGCAGTACTTC

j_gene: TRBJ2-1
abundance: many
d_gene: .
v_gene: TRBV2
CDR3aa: CASSPAGSRISEQFF
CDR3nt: TGTGCCAGCAGCCCGGCGGGTTCTAGAATATCCGAGCAGTTCTTC

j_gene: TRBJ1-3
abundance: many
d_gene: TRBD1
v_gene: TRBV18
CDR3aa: CASSPDRVSGNTIYF
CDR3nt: TGTGCCAGCTCACCGGACAGGGTCTCTGGAAACACCATATATTTT

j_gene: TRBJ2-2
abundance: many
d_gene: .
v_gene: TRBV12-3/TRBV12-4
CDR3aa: CASSLARSEANTGELFF
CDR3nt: TGTGCCAGCAGTTTAGCGCGGTCGGAGGCGAACACCGGGGAGCTGTTTTTT

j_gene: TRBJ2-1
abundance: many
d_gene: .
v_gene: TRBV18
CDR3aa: CASSPREAGNEQFF
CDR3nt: TGTGCCAGCTCACCAAGGGAGGCGGGCAATGAGCAGTTCTTC

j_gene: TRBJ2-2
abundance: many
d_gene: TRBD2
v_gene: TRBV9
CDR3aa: CASSSPGTSGRAGELFF
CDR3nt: TGTGCCAGCAGCTCCCCCGGGACTAGCGGGAGAGCCGGGGAGCTGTTTTTT

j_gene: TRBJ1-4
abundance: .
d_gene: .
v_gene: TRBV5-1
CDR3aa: CPSSNLYREKLFF
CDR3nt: TGCCCCAGCAGCAACTTGTACCGGGAAAAACTGTTTTTT

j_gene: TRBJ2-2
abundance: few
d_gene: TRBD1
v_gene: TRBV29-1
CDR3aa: CSVDTGQGPGELFF
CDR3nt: TGCAGCGTTGATACGGGACAGGGGCCCGGGGAGCTGTTTTTT